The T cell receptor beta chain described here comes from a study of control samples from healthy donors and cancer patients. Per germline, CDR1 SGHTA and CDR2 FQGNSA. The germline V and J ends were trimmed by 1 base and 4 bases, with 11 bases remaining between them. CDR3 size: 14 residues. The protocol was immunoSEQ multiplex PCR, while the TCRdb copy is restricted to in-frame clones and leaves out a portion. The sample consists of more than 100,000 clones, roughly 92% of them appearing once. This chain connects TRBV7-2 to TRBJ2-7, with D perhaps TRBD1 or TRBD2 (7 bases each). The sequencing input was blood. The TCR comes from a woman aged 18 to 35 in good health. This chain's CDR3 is CASSLDRGGYEQYF. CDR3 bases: TGTGCCAGCAGCTTAGACAGGGGAGGGTACGAGCAGTACTTC.